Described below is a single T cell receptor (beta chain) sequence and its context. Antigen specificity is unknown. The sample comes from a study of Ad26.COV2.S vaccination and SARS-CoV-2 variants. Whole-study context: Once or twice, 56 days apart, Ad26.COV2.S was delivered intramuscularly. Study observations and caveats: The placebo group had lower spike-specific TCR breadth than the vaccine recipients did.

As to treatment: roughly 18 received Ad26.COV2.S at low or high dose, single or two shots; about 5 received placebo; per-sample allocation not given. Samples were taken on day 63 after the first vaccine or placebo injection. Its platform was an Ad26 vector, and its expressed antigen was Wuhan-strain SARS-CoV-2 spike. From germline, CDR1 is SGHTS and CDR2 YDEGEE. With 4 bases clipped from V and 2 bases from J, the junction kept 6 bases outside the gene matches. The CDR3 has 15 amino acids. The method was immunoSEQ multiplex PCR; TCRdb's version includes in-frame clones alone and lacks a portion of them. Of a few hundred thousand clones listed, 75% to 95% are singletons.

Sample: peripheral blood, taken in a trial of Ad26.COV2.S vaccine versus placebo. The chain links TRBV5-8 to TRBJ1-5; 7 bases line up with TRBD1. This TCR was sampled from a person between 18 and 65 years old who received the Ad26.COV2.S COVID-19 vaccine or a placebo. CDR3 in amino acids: CASSPGQKGNQPQHF. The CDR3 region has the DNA TGTGCCAGCAGCCCGGGACAGAAGGGCAATCAGCCCCAGCATTTT.